The rows below give T cell receptor beta chains drawn from one sample of a study of blood T cell repertoires in COVID-19. Clones were sequenced by immunoSEQ multiplex PCR, and TCRdb holds only the in-frame ones, with some missing. The sample has a few hundred thousand clones; roughly 85% are singletons. Sequencing used peripheral blood. The receptors come from a human donor in a cohort sampled during active COVID-19. The CDR3 runs from the conserved cysteine through the conserved F or W. The D gene is left open where the match is weak. Expanded clones get a size class; other rows say once, few or many, or leave the size out.

clone_size j_call d_call v_call cdr3_aa cdr3_nt
. TRBJ2-7 . TRBV5-4 CASSLFGESYEQYF TGTGCCAGCAGCTTGTTCGGGGAATCCTACGAGCAGTACTTC
few TRBJ2-5 . TRBV2 CASSEDIGVRETQYF TGTGCCAGCAGTGAAGATATCGGGGTACGAGAGACCCAGTACTTC
. TRBJ1-6 . TRBV5-5 CASSSPAGVPLHF TGTGCCAGCAGCTCCCCCGCAGGGGTGCCCCTCCACTTT
. TRBJ1-6 . TRBV3-1/TRBV3-2 CASTRNNSPLHF TGTGCCAGCACCAGAAATAATTCACCCCTCCACTTT
once TRBJ2-1 TRBD1 TRBV6-1 CASSERARQGGNEQFF TGTGCCAGCAGTGAAAGGGCGAGACAGGGTGGGAATGAGCAGTTCTTC
. TRBJ1-6 TRBD1 TRBV4-2 CASSQLTGGNSPLHF TGTGCCAGCAGCCAATTGACAGGGGGTAATTCACCCCTCCACTTT
. TRBJ2-1 TRBD2 TRBV30 CAWAPGGGGAYNEQFF TGTGCCTGGGCTCCCGGGGGCGGGGGGGCCTACAATGAGCAGTTCTTC
. TRBJ2-7 TRBD1 TRBV7-9 CASSPGQGVYEQYF TGTGCCAGCAGTCCGGGACAGGGCGTTTACGAGCAGTACTTC
once TRBJ1-2 TRBD1 TRBV5-5 CASSFMGQGAGYTF TGTGCCAGCAGCTTTATGGGACAGGGGGCTGGCTACACCTTC
. TRBJ2-3 TRBD2 TRBV24-1 CATSDFKGTSGGTDTQYF TGTGCCACCAGTGATTTTAAAGGGACTAGCGGTGGGACAGATACGCAGTATTTT
once TRBJ2-7 TRBD1 TRBV5-4 CASSLGGDSYEQYF TGTGCCAGCAGCTTGGGAGGGGACAGCTACGAGCAGTACTTC
. TRBJ1-5 TRBD1 TRBV9 CASSVGGQGQPQHF TGTGCCAGCAGCGTAGGAGGACAGGGTCAGCCCCAGCATTTT
. TRBJ1-2 . TRBV6-6 CASSSSEGEGYTF TGTGCCAGCAGTTCCTCCGAGGGGGAAGGCTACACCTTC
. TRBJ2-4 TRBD2 TRBV6-2/TRBV6-3 CASSYYLAGGEDIQYF TGTGCCAGCAGTTACTACCTAGCGGGGGGTGAAGACATTCAGTACTTC
once TRBJ2-2 TRBD2 TRBV28 CASSLGLAGGIGELFF TGTGCCAGCAGTTTGGGACTAGCGGGGGGGATCGGGGAGCTGTTTTTT
. TRBJ2-7 TRBD2 TRBV2 CASSERTSSFSYEQYF TGTGCCAGCAGTGAAAGGACTAGCAGCTTTTCCTACGAGCAGTACTTC
once TRBJ2-7 . TRBV27 CASMDSGYYEQYF TGTGCCAGCATGGACAGCGGTTATTACGAGCAGTACTTC
. TRBJ1-2 . TRBV11-2 CASSLALLTVNYGYTF TGTGCCAGCAGCTTAGCCCTACTGACAGTAAACTATGGCTACACCTTC
. TRBJ2-1 TRBD1 TRBV4-1 CASSQFSGQGRGAQFF TGCGCCAGCAGCCAATTCTCGGGACAGGGAAGGGGTGCGCAGTTCTTC
. TRBJ2-3 TRBD2 TRBV6-5 CGSSGDPDTQYF TGTGGATCTAGCGGGGATCCAGATACGCAGTATTTT
. TRBJ2-7 . TRBV19 CASSIHTEVGQYF TGTGCCAGTAGTATCCATACGGAGGTCGGGCAGTACTTC
. TRBJ1-2 TRBD1 TRBV6-2/TRBV6-3 CASSLGTDYGYTF TGTGCCAGCAGTCTCGGGACAGACTATGGCTACACCTTC
. TRBJ2-7 . TRBV25-1 CASSDQGYEQYF TGTGCCAGCAGTGATCAGGGCTACGAGCAGTACTTC
. TRBJ1-2 . TRBV7-9 CASSLVDSPYGYTF TGTGCCAGCAGCTTAGTCGACAGCCCCTATGGCTACACCTTC
. TRBJ1-5 TRBD1 TRBV27 CASSLDRGLNQPQHF TGTGCCAGCAGTTTGGACAGGGGGCTAAATCAGCCCCAGCATTTT